Following are 2 T cell receptor beta chains from one sample sequenced in a study of control samples from healthy donors and cancer patients. TCRdb's table, derived via immunoSEQ multiplex PCR, lists solely in-frame clones and lacks some. The sample holds about 110,000 clones; around nine tenths are singletons and the top ten take less than 4%. Specimen: PBMCs. Receptors were obtained from a woman aged 55-69 years with lung cancer.

The CDR3 DNA reads TGTGCCACTAATCCTAGGGGGGACACTGAAGCTTTCTTT. Amino acids: CATNPRGDTEAFF. The chain uses TRBV6-6 and TRBJ1-1; D is perhaps TRBD1 (6 bases). Trimming left V 10 bases short and J 3 bases short, with 15 bases between. This CDR3 contains 13 residues. Germline CDR1 and CDR2: MNHNY and SVGAGI (reference sequence).

This chain joins TRBV7-2 and TRBJ1-1, with 7 positions matching TRBD1. CDR1 is SGHTA and CDR2 is FQGNSA in the germline V gene. The CDR3 loop spans 15 amino acids. Germline trimming cut 0 bases from V and 5 bases from J; bases unmatched to any gene: 6. The CDR3 spells CASSLAGDRGTEAFF. The CDR3, as DNA: TGTGCCAGCAGCTTAGCCGGGGACAGAGGAACTGAAGCTTTCTTT.